This TCR beta chain originates from a study of shared clonotypes between healthy human individuals. For this clone: Its antigen is still unknown.

CD45RO negativity and positive selection for CCR7 defined naive CD8 cells, a population that excluded terminally differentiated effector memory CD45RA+ cells. Overall study findings and caveats: Since donors were few, the genetic and exposure-history diversity represented was limited.

Germline values: CDR1 LNHDA, CDR2 SQIVND (reference sequence). The CDR3 length is 14 residues. V was pared by 2 bases and J by 1 base, with 8 bases between. The assay ran at deep level. Profiled with immunoSEQ multiplex PCR; TCRdb holds only in-frame clones, not every one. The table shows about 680,000 clones, with about 91% occurring only once. Material for sequencing was naive CD8+ T cells sorted from blood. The clonotype originates from a man between 25 and 39 years old in good health. The genes are TRBV19 and TRBJ2-5; D remains unclear. The CDR3 is CASSIQISQETQYF. The CDR3 bases are TGTGCCAGTAGTATACAGATTTCCCAAGAGACCCAGTACTTC.